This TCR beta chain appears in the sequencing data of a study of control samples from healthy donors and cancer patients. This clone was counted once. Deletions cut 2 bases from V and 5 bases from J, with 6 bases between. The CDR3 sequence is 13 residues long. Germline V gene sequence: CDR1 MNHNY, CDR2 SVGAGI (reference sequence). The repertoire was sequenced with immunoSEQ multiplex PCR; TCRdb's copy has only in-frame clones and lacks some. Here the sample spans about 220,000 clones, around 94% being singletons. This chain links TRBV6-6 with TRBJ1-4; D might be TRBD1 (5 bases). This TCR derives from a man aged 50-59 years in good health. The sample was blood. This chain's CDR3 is CASSYGGNEKLFF. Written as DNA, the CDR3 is TGTGCCAGCAGTTACGGGGGAAATGAAAAACTGTTTTTT.